The source of this T cell receptor (beta chain) is a study of T-cell reconstitution after alpha-beta-depleted transplantation in children (dated by TCRdb to the mid-2010s). About the investigation overall: Using TCR repertoire profiling, the study quantitatively followed how T-cell immune reconstitution unfolded in children after TCRalphabeta/CD19-depleted allogeneic hematopoietic cell transplantation.

Interpreted using the paper, the treatment or condition label stands for: allogeneic hematopoietic cell transplantation with graft depleted of TCRalphabeta T cells and CD19 B cells. The transplant recipients were children given TCRalphabeta/CD19-depleted allogeneic hematopoietic cell grafts. The CDR3 covers 11 residues, taking in both the cysteine and the phenylalanine. Only the CDR3 part of the read is kept: 33 bases, read in frame from the first base. V is shortened by 4 bases, J by 7 bases, and the region joining them spans 10 bases. CDR1 and CDR2 were assigned from the germline V gene as SQVTM and ANQGSEA. Results the study describes overall, beyond this receptor: Over the following months the frequencies of hyperexpanded clones went down, and after one year T-cell counts and TCRbeta diversity were mostly credited to newly produced T cells. The high TCRbeta diversity at day 60 in some patients was ascribed to recipient T cells and intrathymic progenitors that had survived conditioning. Apparently early alphabetaT-cell count recovery about two months after transplant reportedly relied on only several hundred rapidly expanded clones derived from non-depleted graft cells.

Remarks on this clonotype: The antigen it recognizes is unknown. No base qualities exist here, and no much larger clone lies one base off it.

Libraries came from PCR. Sequencing relied on an Illumina HiSeq 2500. TCR libraries were prepared with molecular barcoding, using unique molecular identifiers to normalize TCRbeta repertoire quantification. The raw public reads went through TCRdb reprocessing: fastp at Q25, MiXCR clone calling, in-frame beta chains kept. Every distinct CDR3 protein forms one entry, paired with its most common genes and DNA. Within this sample are approximately 230,000 distinct CDR3 sequences, with more than 20% of them counted one time only. Jointly, the top ten make up 4% to 5.5% of the sample. Sequenced material: PBMCs, mostly from graft donor cells, taken 360 days after TCRalphabeta/CD19-depleted stem cell transplant. The chain is made from TRBV29-1 and TRBJ1-2; 5 matching bases give a weak D call of TRBD1. This clonotype was sampled from a female patient aged 2-10 years who had a stem cell transplant for congenital amegakaryocytic thrombocytopenia, so the T cells may come from the graft donor. The DNA is as follows: TGCAGCGTTGGCTCAGGGCCTGGCTACACCTTC. It codes for CSVGSGPGYTF. With the portions outside the CDR3 filled from the reference TRBV29-1 and TRBJ1-2 genes, the complete variable region becomes SAVISQKPSRDICQRGTSLTIQCQVDSQVTMMFWYRQQPGQSLTLIATANQGSEATYESGFVIDKFPISRPNLTFSTLTVSNMSPEDSSIYLCSVGSGPGYTFGSGTRLTVV.